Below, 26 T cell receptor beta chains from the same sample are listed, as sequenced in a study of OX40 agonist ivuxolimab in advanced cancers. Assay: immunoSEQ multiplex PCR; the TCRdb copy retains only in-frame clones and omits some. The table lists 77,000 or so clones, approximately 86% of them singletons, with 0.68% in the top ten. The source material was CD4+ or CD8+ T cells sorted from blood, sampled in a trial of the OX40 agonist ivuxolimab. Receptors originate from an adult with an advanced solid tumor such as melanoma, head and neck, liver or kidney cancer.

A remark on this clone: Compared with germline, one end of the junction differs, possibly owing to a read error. CDR3 coding DNA: TGTGCCAGCAGGAAGGACAGGGAAACTGAAGCTTCCTTT. It encodes CASRKDRETEASF. The chain recombines TRBV2 with TRBJ1-1, with TRBD1 matching over 8 bases. Germline CDR1 reads SNHLY; CDR2 reads FYNNEI. CDR3 length: 13 amino acids.

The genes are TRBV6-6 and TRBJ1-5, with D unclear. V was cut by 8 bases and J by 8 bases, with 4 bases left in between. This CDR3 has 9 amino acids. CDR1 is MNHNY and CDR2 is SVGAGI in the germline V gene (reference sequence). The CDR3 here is CASGEPQHF. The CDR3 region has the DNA TGTGCCAGCGGGGAGCCCCAGCATTTT.

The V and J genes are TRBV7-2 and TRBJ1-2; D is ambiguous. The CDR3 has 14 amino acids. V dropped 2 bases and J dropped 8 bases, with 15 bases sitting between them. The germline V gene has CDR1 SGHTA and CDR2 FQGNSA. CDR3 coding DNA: TGTGCCAGCAGCTTAAGAGACGGACCCCGCGGCTACACCTTC. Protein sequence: CASSLRDGPRGYTF.

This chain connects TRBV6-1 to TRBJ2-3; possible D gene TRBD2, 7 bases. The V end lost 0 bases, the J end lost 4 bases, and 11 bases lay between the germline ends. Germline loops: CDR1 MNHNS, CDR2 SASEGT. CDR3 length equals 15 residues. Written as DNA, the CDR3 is TGTGCCAGCAGTGAAGCGGGGGGGCCGCCAGATACGCAGTATTTT. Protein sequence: CASSEAGGPPDTQYF.

In nucleotides, the CDR3 is TGTGCCAGCAGCTTAGATGAGGGAAGGGGCTACACCTTC. Translating gives CASSLDEGRGYTF. The genes are TRBV7-2 and TRBJ1-2; D is unresolved. Germline CDR1 and CDR2: SGHTA and FQGNSA. V lost 1 base and J lost 8, with 11 bases in between. The CDR3 runs 13 residues.

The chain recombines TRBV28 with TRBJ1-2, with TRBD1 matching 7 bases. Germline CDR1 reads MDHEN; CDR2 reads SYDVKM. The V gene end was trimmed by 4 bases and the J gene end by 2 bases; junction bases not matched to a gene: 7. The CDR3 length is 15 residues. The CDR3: CASSYSGTANYGYTF. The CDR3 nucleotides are TGTGCCAGCAGTTACTCCGGGACAGCGAACTATGGCTACACCTTC.

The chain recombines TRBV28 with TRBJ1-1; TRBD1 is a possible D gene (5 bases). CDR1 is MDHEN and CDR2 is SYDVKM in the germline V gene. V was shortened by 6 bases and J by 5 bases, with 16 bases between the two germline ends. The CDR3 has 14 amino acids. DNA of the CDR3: TGTGCCAGCAGGCCGGGACCGAGGTGGACTGAAGCTTTCTTT. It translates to CASRPGPRWTEAFF.

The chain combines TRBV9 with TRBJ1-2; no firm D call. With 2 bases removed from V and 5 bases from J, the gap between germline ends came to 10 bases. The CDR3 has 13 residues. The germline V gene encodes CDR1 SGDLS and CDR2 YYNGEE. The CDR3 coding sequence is TGTGCCAGCAGCGTCACCGGGTCTTATGGCTACACCTTC. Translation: CASSVTGSYGYTF.

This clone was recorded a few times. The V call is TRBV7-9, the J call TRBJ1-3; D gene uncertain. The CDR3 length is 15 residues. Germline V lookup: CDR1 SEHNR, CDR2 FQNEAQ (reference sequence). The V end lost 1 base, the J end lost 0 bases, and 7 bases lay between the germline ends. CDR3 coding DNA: TGTGCCAGCAGCTTAGAGGCAGGCTCTGGAAACACCATATATTTT. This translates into CASSLEAGSGNTIYF.

The CDR3 protein is CAISESGLSFNQPQHF. The CDR3 nucleotides are TGTGCCATCAGTGAGTCGGGACTTAGTTTCAATCAGCCCCAGCATTTT. The rearrangement uses TRBV10-3 and TRBJ1-5, with D possibly being TRBD1 (5 bases). The CDR3 has 16 amino acids. V lost 0 bases, J lost 3 bases, and 12 bases lay in between. CDR1 and CDR2 from the germline V gene are ENHRY and SYGVKD.

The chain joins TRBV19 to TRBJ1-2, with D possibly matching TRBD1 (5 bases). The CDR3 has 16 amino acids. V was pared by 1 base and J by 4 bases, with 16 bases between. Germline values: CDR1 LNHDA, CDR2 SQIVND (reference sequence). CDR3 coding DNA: TGTGCCAGTAGTATAGGCGCCCAGGGTCCAATCTATGGCTACACCTTC. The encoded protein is CASSIGAQGPIYGYTF.

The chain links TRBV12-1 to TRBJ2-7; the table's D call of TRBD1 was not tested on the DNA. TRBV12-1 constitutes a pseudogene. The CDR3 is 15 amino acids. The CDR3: CASSFAGTGLYEQYF. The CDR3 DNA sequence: TGTGCCAGCAGCTTTGCCGGGACAGGACTCTACGAGCAGTACTTC.

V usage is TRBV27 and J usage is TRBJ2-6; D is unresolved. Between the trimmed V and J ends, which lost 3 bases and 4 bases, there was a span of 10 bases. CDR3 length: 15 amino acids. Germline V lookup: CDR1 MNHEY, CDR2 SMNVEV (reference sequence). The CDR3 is CASSFGDRGANVLTF. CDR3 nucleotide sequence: TGTGCCAGCAGTTTCGGCGACCGAGGGGCCAACGTCCTGACTTTC.

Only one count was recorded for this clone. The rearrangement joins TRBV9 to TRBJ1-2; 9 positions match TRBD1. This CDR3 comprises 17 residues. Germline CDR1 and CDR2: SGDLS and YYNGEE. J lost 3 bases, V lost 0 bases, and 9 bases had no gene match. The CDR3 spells CASSVEVRDRAHYGYTF. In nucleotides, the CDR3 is TGTGCCAGCAGCGTAGAAGTTAGGGACAGGGCTCACTATGGCTACACCTTC.

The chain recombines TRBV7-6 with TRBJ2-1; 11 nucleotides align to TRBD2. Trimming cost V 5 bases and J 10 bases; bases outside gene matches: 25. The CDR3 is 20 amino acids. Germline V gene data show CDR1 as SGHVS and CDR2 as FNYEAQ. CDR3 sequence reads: CASSPTGTSGLLFGAREQFF. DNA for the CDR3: TGTGCCAGCAGCCCGACCGGGACTAGCGGACTATTATTTGGAGCTCGCGAGCAGTTCTTC.

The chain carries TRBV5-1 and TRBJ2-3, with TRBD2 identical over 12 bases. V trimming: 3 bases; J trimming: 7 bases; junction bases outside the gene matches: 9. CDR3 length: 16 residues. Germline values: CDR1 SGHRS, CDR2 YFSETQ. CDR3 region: CASSSSGGATSNTQYF. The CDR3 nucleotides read TGCGCCAGCAGCTCTAGCGGGGGGGCCACATCAAATACGCAGTATTTT.

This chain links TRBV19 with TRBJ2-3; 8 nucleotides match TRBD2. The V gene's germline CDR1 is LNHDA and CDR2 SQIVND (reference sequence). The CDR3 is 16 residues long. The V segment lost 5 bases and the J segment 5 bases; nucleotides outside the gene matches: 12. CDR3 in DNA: TGTGCCAGTAGTGCCCTGGCGGGAGGAGTGGTAGATACGCAGTATTTT. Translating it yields CASSALAGGVVDTQYF.

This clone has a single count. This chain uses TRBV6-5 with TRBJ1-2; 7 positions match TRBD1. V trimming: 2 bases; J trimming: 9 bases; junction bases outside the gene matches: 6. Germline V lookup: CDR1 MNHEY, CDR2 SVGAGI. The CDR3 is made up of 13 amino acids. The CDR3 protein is CASSYQGVGSYTF. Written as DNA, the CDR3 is TGTGCCAGCAGTTACCAGGGGGTGGGGAGCTACACCTTC.

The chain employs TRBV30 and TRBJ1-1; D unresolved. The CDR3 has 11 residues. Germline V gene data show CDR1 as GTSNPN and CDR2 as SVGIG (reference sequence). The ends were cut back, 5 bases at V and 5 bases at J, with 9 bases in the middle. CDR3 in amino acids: CAWAERTEAFF. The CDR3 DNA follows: TGTGCCTGGGCTGAACGGACTGAAGCTTTCTTT.

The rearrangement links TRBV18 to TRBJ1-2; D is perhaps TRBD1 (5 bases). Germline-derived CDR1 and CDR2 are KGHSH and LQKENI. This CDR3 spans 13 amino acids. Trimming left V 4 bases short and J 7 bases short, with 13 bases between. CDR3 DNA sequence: TGTGCCAGCTCACGTGGCAGGGACCTTGGCTACACCTTC. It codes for CASSRGRDLGYTF.

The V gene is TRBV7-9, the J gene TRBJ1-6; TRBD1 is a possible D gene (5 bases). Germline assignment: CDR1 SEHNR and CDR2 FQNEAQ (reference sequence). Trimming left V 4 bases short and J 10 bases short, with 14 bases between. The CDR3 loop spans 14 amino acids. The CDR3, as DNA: TGTGCCAGCAGCTCCACGGGGGAAGGGTCACCCCTCCACTTT. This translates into CASSSTGEGSPLHF.

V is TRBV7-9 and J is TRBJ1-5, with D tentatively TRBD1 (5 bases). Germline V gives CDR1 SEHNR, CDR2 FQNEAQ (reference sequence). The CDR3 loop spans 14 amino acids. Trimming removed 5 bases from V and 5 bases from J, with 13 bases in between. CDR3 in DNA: TGTGCCAGCAGCCCGGCTAGGGGCGATCAGCCCCAGCATTTT. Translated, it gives CASSPARGDQPQHF.

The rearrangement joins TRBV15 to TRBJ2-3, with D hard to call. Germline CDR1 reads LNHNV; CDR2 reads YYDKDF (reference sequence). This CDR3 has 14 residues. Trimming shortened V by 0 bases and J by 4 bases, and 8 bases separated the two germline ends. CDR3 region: CATSRDLTSDTQYF. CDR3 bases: TGTGCCACCAGCAGAGATCTTACCTCAGATACGCAGTATTTT.

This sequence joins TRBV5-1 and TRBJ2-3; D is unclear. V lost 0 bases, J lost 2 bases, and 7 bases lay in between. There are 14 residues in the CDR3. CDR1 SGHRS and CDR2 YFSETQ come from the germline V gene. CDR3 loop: CASSLAALTDTQYF. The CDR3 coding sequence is TGCGCCAGCAGCTTGGCCGCGCTCACAGATACGCAGTATTTT.

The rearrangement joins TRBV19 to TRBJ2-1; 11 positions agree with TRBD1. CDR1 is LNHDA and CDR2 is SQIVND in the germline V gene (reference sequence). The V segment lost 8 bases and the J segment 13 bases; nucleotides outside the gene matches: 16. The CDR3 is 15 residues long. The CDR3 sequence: CASYPGTGGPGDQFF. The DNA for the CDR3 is TGTGCCAGTTACCCCGGGACAGGGGGACCCGGAGATCAGTTCTTC.

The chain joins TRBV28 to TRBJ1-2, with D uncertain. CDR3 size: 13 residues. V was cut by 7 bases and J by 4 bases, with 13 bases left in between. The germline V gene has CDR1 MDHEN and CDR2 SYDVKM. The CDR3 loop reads CASTSDGPYGYTF. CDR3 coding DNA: TGTGCCAGCACCTCGGACGGTCCCTATGGCTACACCTTC.